Listed below are T cell receptor beta chains from one sample, sequenced in a study of blood T cell repertoires in COVID-19. Assay: immunoSEQ multiplex PCR; the TCRdb copy retains only in-frame clones and omits some. The table has 450,000 or so clones, about 91% seen once. The sample taken for sequencing was peripheral blood. Receptors originate from a woman aged 40 to 55 with COVID-19, enrolled during active disease. The CDR3 runs from the conserved cysteine through the conserved F or W.

V,J,CDR3
TRBV11-2,TRBJ1-6,CASSQGTARGNSPLHF
TRBV27,TRBJ2-1,CASSLSRGGGANEQFF
TRBV2,TRBJ1-2,CASSVPEPGKKGYTF
TRBV15,TRBJ2-5,CATRFSGGGGAPAPRETQYF
TRBV3-1/TRBV3-2,TRBJ1-2,CASSQGVGGYTF
TRBV7-2,TRBJ1-5,CASSPTGLNQPQHF
TRBV11-2,TRBJ1-1,CASSPSYRNSEAFF
TRBV29-1,TRBJ1-6,CSVRGEWNSPLHF
TRBV27,TRBJ1-2,CASSSGQGGPNYGYTF
TRBV6-1,TRBJ1-5,CASSEAANSNQPQHF
TRBV19,TRBJ2-1,CASSMTLASSYNEQFF
TRBV28,TRBJ2-7,CASRRGDRAANYEQYF
TRBV6-2/TRBV6-3,TRBJ1-5,CASSRSGTGVSNQPQHF
TRBV4-1,TRBJ1-5,CASSQERQGNQPQHF
TRBV12-5,TRBJ1-5,CASGLGRGLNQPQHF
TRBV6-1,TRBJ2-5,CASSEEGLAGGNRKTQYF
TRBV7-3,TRBJ2-3,CASSLGMARDTQYF
TRBV19,TRBJ2-2,CASSQAGDTGELFF
TRBV24-1,TRBJ2-3,CATSEPSGGKSDTQYF
TRBV27,TRBJ1-2,CASSIRGSGGYTF
TRBV25-1,TRBJ2-3,CASSESLGTSGTTDTQYF
TRBV6-2/TRBV6-3,TRBJ2-3,CASSLRRGDTDTQYF
TRBV7-2,TRBJ1-5,CASSSGTGGNQPQHF
TRBV7-9,TRBJ1-3,CASSLDSGDTIYF
TRBV7-2,TRBJ2-2,CASSYRTGGTGELFF
TRBV7-3,TRBJ1-1,CASSLIAAVDRVASKNTEAFF
TRBV19,TRBJ1-1,CASSNRGSVNTEAFF
TRBV6-5,TRBJ1-3,CASSYAGVGNTIYF
TRBV7-2,TRBJ2-7,CASSLRRESSYEQYF
TRBV7-2,TRBJ1-2,CASSLADRVNGYTF
TRBV18,TRBJ1-2,CASSLDRDYGYTF
TRBV14,TRBJ1-1,CASSQDRGRVNTEAFF
TRBV27,TRBJ1-2,CASSLWGGQGGYTF